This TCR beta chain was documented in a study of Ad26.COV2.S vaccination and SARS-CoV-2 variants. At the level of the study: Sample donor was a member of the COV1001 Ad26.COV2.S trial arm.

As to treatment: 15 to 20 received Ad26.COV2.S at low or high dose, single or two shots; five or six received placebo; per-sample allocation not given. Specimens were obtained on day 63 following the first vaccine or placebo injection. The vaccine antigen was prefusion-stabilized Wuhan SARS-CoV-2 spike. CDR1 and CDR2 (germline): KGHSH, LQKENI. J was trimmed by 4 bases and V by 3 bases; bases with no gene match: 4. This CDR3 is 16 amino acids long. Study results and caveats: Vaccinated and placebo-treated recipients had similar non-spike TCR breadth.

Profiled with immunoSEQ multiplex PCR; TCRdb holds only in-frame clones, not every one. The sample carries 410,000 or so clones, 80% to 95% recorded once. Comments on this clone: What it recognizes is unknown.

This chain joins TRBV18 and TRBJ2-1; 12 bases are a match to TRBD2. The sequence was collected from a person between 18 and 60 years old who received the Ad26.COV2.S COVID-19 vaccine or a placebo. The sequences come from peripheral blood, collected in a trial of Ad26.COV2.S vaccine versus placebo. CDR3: CASSPRLAGAYNEQFF. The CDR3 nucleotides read TGTGCCAGCTCACCCCGACTAGCGGGAGCGTACAATGAGCAGTTCTTC.